The clone carrying this T cell receptor beta chain has a handful of counts. Its specificity is not known. This sample was taken from a study of cytotoxic CD8 clonotypes in ibrutinib-treated CLL. Study details: The patient breakdown showed more than nine relapsed/refractory and approximately 14 treatment-naive cases, with under 18 IGHV unmutated. Overall study findings and caveats: The clonality went up when patients responded to ibrutinib and dropped back toward baseline at progression.

The germline gives CDR1 MNHEY, CDR2 SVGAGI. The CDR3 length is 14 residues. V was clipped by 5 bases and J by 3 bases; unmatched bases: 4. Produced via immunoSEQ multiplex PCR; TCRdb's table is partial and in-frame only. The sample contains 300,000 to 400,000 clones, about 61% of which appear only once. This TCR came from a human donor with chronic lymphocytic leukemia. V and J are TRBV6-5 and TRBJ2-5; 9 bases agree with TRBD1. Sequencing was performed on PBMCs, taken after 36 months of ibrutinib treatment. CDR3: CASSDWTGEETQYF. In DNA, the CDR3 is TGTGCCAGCAGTGATTGGACAGGGGAAGAGACCCAGTACTTC.